This entry is about one TCR beta chain. Germline CDR1 is WSHSY and CDR2 is SAAADI. This CDR3 comprises 14 residues. Trimming removed 2 bases from V and 11 bases from J, with 18 bases in between. The sample belongs to a study of cytomegalovirus exposure and HLA in healthy donors. Study-wide background: A later analysis reported the same platform for the 95 to 150 validation repertoires and the approximately 640 first-cohort repertoires.

TCRdb keeps only in-frame clones here, not all; method: immunoSEQ multiplex PCR. Here the sample spans 140,000 or so clones, 80% to 90% being singletons. A roughly 120-subject validation cohort, separate from the approximately 690-subject first cohort, supplied the donors. V gene TRBV10-2 combines with J gene TRBJ1-1, with no clear D. This receptor was taken from a young man in good health and CMV-seropositive. Specimen: PBMCs. The CDR3 nucleotides read TGCGCCAGCAGTGAGGGTAGGACCCCCTGGAGGGCTTTCTTT. Its protein is CASSEGRTPWRAFF.